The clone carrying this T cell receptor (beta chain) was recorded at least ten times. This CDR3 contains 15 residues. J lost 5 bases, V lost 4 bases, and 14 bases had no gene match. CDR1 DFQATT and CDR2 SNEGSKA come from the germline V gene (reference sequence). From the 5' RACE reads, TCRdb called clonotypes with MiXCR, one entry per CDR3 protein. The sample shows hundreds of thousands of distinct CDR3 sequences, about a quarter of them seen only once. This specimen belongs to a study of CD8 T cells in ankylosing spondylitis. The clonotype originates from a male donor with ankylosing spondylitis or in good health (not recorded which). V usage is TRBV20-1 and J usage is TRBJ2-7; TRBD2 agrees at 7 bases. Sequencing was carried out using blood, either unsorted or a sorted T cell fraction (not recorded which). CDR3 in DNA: TGCAGTGCTATTGATGGCGGGAGACTGGGCCACGAGCAGTACTTC. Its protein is CSAIDGGRLGHEQYF.